The 26 T cell receptor beta chains below all came from one sample that was sequenced in a study of blood T cell repertoires in COVID-19. Data came from immunoSEQ multiplex PCR; TCRdb stores just in-frame clones and leaves some out. The table includes 200,000 to 250,000 clones, 65% to 85% detected once. The sample was PBMCs or T cells enriched from blood (not recorded which). The receptors were gathered from a man younger than 45 with acute COVID-19.

The chain has TRBV24-1 and TRBJ2-2; TRBD2 is a possible D gene (5 bases). Germline V gives CDR1 KGHDR, CDR2 SFDVKD. Trimming shortened V by 5 bases and J by 8 bases, and 14 bases separated the two germline ends. CDR3 length: 14 residues. The CDR3: CATSAQAPGGELFF. CDR3 in DNA: TGTGCCACCAGTGCGCAGGCCCCGGGAGGGGAGCTGTTTTTT.

The chain is built from TRBV27 and TRBJ2-2; D possibly corresponds to TRBD1 (5 bases). This CDR3 spans 15 amino acids. Germline loops: CDR1 MNHEY, CDR2 SMNVEV (reference sequence). Trimming pared 7 bases from V and 3 bases from J, leaving 15 bases between. The CDR3: CASTYSGIDTGELFF. The CDR3 DNA reads TGTGCCAGCACCTACTCAGGGATAGACACCGGGGAGCTGTTTTTT.

The V call is TRBV3-1 (or the pseudogene TRBV3-2), the J call TRBJ1-5; tentative D call: TRBD1 (6 bases). V lost 3 bases, J lost 15 bases, and 18 bases lay in between. The CDR3 consists of 13 residues. Germline CDR1 reads LGHDT; CDR2 reads YNNKEL (reference sequence). CDR3 bases: TGTGCCAGCAGCCAGGGGGGGGGCAGCCGAAGGCATTTT. Translation gives CASSQGGGSRRHF.

This rearrangement joins TRBV7-7 to TRBJ2-3; a possible D gene is TRBD1 (7 bases). V lost 5 bases and J 4 bases, leaving 22 bases between the germline ends. Germline V gene sequence: CDR1 SSHAT, CDR2 FNYEAQ (reference sequence). The CDR3 has 17 amino acids. CDR3 sequence: CASSPVIGRGRSDTQYF. The CDR3 nucleotides are TGTGCCAGCAGCCCCGTTATCGGCAGGGGGAGGTCAGATACGCAGTATTTT.

This clone was found once. J is TRBJ2-1 and V is TRBV12-5, with 7 bases identical to TRBD1. The germline V gene encodes CDR1 LGHNT and CDR2 FRNRAP. CDR3 size: 16 residues. V dropped 2 bases and J dropped 4; count of bases not matched to a gene: 8. CDR3 DNA sequence: TGTGCTAGTGGTTTGTTGACAGGGCCGCGGTACAATGAGCAGTTCTTC. Its protein product is CASGLLTGPRYNEQFF.

The chain recombines TRBV7-7 with TRBJ2-7; 8 bases map to TRBD1. The V and J ends lost 10 bases and 5 bases, in that order; junction bases with no gene match: 10. Per germline, CDR1 SSHAT and CDR2 FNYEAQ (reference sequence). CDR3 size: 13 residues. The CDR3 region has the DNA TGTGCCAACGGGACAGGACCCGACAACGAGCAGTACTTC. Protein sequence: CANGTGPDNEQYF.

V is TRBV3-1 (or the pseudogene TRBV3-2) and J is TRBJ2-7, with D possibly matching TRBD1 (6 bases). Germline V lookup: CDR1 LGHDT, CDR2 YNNKEL (reference sequence). Trimming shortened V by 3 bases and J by 6 bases, and 15 bases separated the two germline ends. The CDR3 runs 14 residues. CDR3: CASSQARGGFEQYF. CDR3 coding DNA: TGTGCCAGCAGCCAGGCCAGGGGTGGATTCGAGCAGTACTTC.

This clone was seen once. This rearrangement joins TRBV19 to TRBJ2-6; TRBD1 agrees at 9 bases. Germline CDR1 and CDR2: LNHDA and SQIVND (reference sequence). The CDR3 consists of 14 residues. The CDR3 region is CRDRVYSGANVLTF. The CDR3 DNA reads as TGTAGGGACAGGGTGTACTCTGGGGCCAACGTCCTGACTTTC.

The V and J genes are TRBV3-1 (or the pseudogene TRBV3-2) and TRBJ2-2; the D gene is possibly TRBD1 (7 bases). The CDR3 is made up of 15 amino acids. Germline V gene lookup returns CDR1 LGHDT and CDR2 YNNKEL (reference sequence). The ends were cut back, 6 bases at V and 5 bases at J, with 16 bases in the middle. This CDR3 reads CASSRATGRTGELFF. CDR3 sequence (DNA): TGTGCCAGCAGTCGAGCGACAGGGAGGACCGGGGAGCTGTTTTTT.

This clone was seen a handful of times. The DNA of the CDR3 is TGCAGCGTCTCCGGGACAGGGCTTACTCAAGCCCCCCTCCACTTT. The encoded protein is CSVSGTGLTQAPLHF. The chain carries TRBV29-1 and TRBJ1-6; 9 bases are shared with TRBD1. Germline CDR1 SQVTM, CDR2 ANQGSEA. The CDR3 extends over 15 amino acids. The trim removed 6 bases at V and 13 bases at J, leaving 16 bases unmatched.

The genes are TRBV6-5 and TRBJ1-1; a weak D match, TRBD1 (5 bases). The CDR3 is 14 residues long. The germline V gene has CDR1 MNHEY and CDR2 SVGAGI. Trimming pared 10 bases from V and 0 bases from J, leaving 15 bases between. The CDR3 DNA follows: TGTGCCATCCTTAACCAGGGTATGAACACTGAAGCTTTCTTT. Translation: CAILNQGMNTEAFF.

This clone was picked up a small number of times. This chain joins TRBV7-6 and TRBJ2-3; TRBD1 matches 10 bases. The CDR3 covers 15 residues. Germline trimming cut 5 bases from V and 3 bases from J; bases unmatched to any gene: 5. Germline values: CDR1 SGHVS, CDR2 FNYEAQ. This CDR3 is CASSATGQGTDTQYF. For the CDR3, the DNA is TGTGCCAGCAGCGCGACGGGACAGGGGACAGATACGCAGTATTTT.

This clone came up once. The V gene is TRBV6-5, the J gene TRBJ1-6; D not certain. Germline CDR1 is MNHEY and CDR2 is SVGAGI. CDR3 size: 13 residues. Trimming left V 4 bases short and J 4 bases short, with 5 bases between. As DNA, the CDR3 is TGTGCCAGCAGTTCAGGTTATAATTCACCCCTCCACTTT. As protein: CASSSGYNSPLHF.

The V call is TRBV29-1, the J call TRBJ1-1, with D uncertain. Trimming took off 6 bases at V and 11 bases at J, with 10 bases between the two ends. The germline CDR1 and CDR2 sequences are SQVTM and ANQGSEA. This CDR3 region has 9 residues. The CDR3 DNA is TGCAGCGTGTCCGACGGGGCTTTCTTT. It yields the protein CSVSDGAFF. Complete variable domain (other parts from reference TRBV29-1 and TRBJ1-1): SAVISQKPSRDICQRGTSLTIQCQVDSQVTMMFWYRQQPGQSLTLIATANQGSEATYESGFVIDKFPISRPNLTFSTLTVSNMSPEDSSIYLCSVSDGAFFGQGTRLTVV.

DNA of the CDR3: TGCGCCAGCAGCTTAATGGGACAATACAATGAGCAGTTCTTC. This sequence encodes CASSLMGQYNEQFF. The gene calls are TRBV5-1 and TRBJ2-1; D is perhaps TRBD1 (6 bases). This CDR3 comprises 14 residues. The V gene's germline CDR1 is SGHRS and CDR2 YFSETQ. The V and J ends lost 2 bases and 4 bases respectively, with 10 bases between them.

Only one count was recorded for this clone. V is TRBV5-1 and J is TRBJ2-6, with D perhaps matching TRBD1 (6 bases). Germline CDR1 and CDR2: SGHRS and YFSETQ. The length of the CDR3 is 16 residues. Trimming took 4 bases from V and 0 from J, leaving 11 bases between them. CDR3 loop: CASSPGQFSGANVLTF. As DNA, the CDR3 is TGCGCCAGCAGCCCAGGACAGTTCTCTGGGGCCAACGTCCTGACTTTC. Full variable domain (remainder filled in from reference TRBV5-1 and TRBJ2-6): KAGVTQTPRYLIKTRGQQVTLSCSPISGHRSVSWYQQTPGQGLQFLFEYFSETQRNKGNFPGRFSGRQFSNSRSEMNVSTLELGDSALYLCASSPGQFSGANVLTFGAGSRLTVL.

This chain uses TRBV6-5 with TRBJ1-2; D is undetermined. Between the trimmed V and J ends, which lost 6 bases and 4 bases, there was a span of 15 bases. CDR3 length: 14 amino acids. From germline, CDR1 is MNHEY and CDR2 SVGAGI. CDR3 region: CASRTLTVTYGYTF. DNA for the CDR3: TGTGCCAGCAGAACATTAACAGTGACCTATGGCTACACCTTC.

This chain joins TRBV5-1 and TRBJ2-4; TRBD1 is a possible D gene (6 bases). Germline values: CDR1 SGHRS, CDR2 YFSETQ. The CDR3 totals 19 residues. Trimming stripped 0 bases from V and 2 bases from J, with 21 bases between. CDR3 DNA: TGCGCCAGCAGCTTGGGGGACCCTAGACAGGTGGGGACCAAAAACATTCAGTACTTC. Translation: CASSLGDPRQVGTKNIQYF.

The chain uses TRBV28 and TRBJ1-1, with 9 bases matching TRBD1. The V and J ends lost 1 base and 1 base, in that order; junction bases with no gene match: 4. CDR1 is MDHEN and CDR2 is SYDVKM in the germline V gene. The CDR3 runs 16 residues. The CDR3 loop is CASSLSGQGKNTEAFF. The CDR3 nucleotides read TGTGCCAGCAGTTTATCCGGACAGGGGAAGAACACTGAAGCTTTCTTT.

This chain links TRBV6-5 with TRBJ1-1; D gene unclear. Trimming cost V 2 bases and J 7 bases, with 11 bases left between them. Looked up from germline, CDR1 is MNHEY and CDR2 is SVGAGI. The CDR3 runs to 13 residues. The CDR3 DNA follows: TGTGCCAGCAGTTACGATGGTAACTATGAAGCTTTCTTT. Its translation is CASSYDGNYEAFF.

This chain uses TRBV7-9 with TRBJ1-2; TRBD1 matches 7 bases. The length of the CDR3 is 15 residues. CDR1 is SEHNR and CDR2 is FQNEAQ in the germline V gene (reference sequence). Germline trimming cut 1 base from V and 7 bases from J; bases unmatched to any gene: 9. The CDR3 loop is CASSLGDRVSSGYTF. In DNA, the CDR3 is TGTGCCAGCAGCTTAGGTGACAGGGTTTCCTCTGGCTACACCTTC.

A single count supports this clone. The rearrangement links TRBV13 to TRBJ1-4; 8 bases map to TRBD1. The junction had 14 bases not matched to a gene; V was cut back by 9 bases and J by 5 bases. CDR3 length: 16 residues. Germline CDR1 and CDR2: PRHDT and FYEKMQ (reference sequence). The CDR3, as DNA: TGTGCCAGTACTAGATGGCCCGGGACAGGAAATGAAAAACTGTTTTTT. The encoded protein is CASTRWPGTGNEKLFF.

The rearrangement uses TRBV19 and TRBJ1-5; tentatively, D is TRBD1 (5 bases). Germline CDR1 reads LNHDA; CDR2 reads SQIVND (reference sequence). V lost 7 bases to trimming and J lost 4 bases, with 11 bases between them. CDR3 length: 13 residues. The CDR3: CASNSGGNQPQHF. DNA for the CDR3: TGTGCCAGTAATTCCGGGGGAAATCAGCCCCAGCATTTT.

The chain carries TRBV3-1 (or the pseudogene TRBV3-2) and TRBJ2-7, with D uncertain. Germline loops: CDR1 LGHDT, CDR2 YNNKEL (reference sequence). Trimming removed 4 bases at V and 6 bases at J, with 13 bases between. This CDR3 is 13 amino acids long. The CDR3 spells CASSLSLAAEQYF. For the CDR3, the DNA is TGTGCCAGCAGCCTGTCCTTGGCGGCCGAGCAGTACTTC.

CDR3 protein: CASRLRGPGEQYF. The CDR3 nucleotides are TGTGCCAGCAGACTGAGGGGGCCCGGGGAGCAGTACTTC. The chain couples TRBV28 to TRBJ2-7; 7 nucleotides agree with TRBD1. CDR1 and CDR2 (germline): MDHEN, SYDVKM. V lost 6 bases to trimming and J lost 7 bases; unmatched junction nucleotides: 9. The CDR3 sequence is 13 residues long.

V usage is TRBV12-5 and J usage is TRBJ2-7; 8 bases line up with TRBD2. The CDR3 totals 14 residues. J gave up 4 bases and V 6 bases, and 8 bases lay outside the gene matches. CDR1 and CDR2 from the germline V gene are LGHNT and FRNRAP. This CDR3 reads CASGRGGEMYEQYF. The CDR3 bases are TGTGCTAGTGGCCGGGGGGGAGAGATGTACGAGCAGTACTTC.